This TCR beta chain was recorded in a study of blood T cell repertoires in COVID-19. At the level of the study: COVID-19 samples, acute and convalescent, were from the United States, Italy and Spain. PBMCs, B-cell-depleted T cells, or T cells were the source of the cDNA or gDNA that made up the material.

This study enrolled people aged 18 to 89 from around 25 US geographic areas. Study processing details: Nucleated cell number was recorded as an estimate derived from reference gene primer amplification. Using immunoSEQ multiplex PCR, the repertoire was profiled, and TCRdb retains in-frame clones only, with some absent. V, J and clone size were drawn from that table, and D and trimming were deduced from the DNA. The table shows approximately 300,000 clones, with 70% to 90% occurring only once. V shed 1 base, J shed 0 bases, and the junction held 3 bases outside the gene matches. This CDR3 region has 16 residues. Germline V gene sequence: CDR1 SGHVS, CDR2 FNYEAQ.

This rearrangement joins TRBV7-6 to TRBJ1-1; TRBD1 agrees at 9 bases. What was sequenced was PBMCs or T cells enriched from blood (not recorded which). The receptor was derived from a woman in her twenties or thirties who had recovered from COVID-19. The CDR3 coding sequence is TGTGCCAGCAGCTTAGGGACAGGGGTCATGAACACTGAAGCTTTCTTT. Its translation: CASSLGTGVMNTEAFF.